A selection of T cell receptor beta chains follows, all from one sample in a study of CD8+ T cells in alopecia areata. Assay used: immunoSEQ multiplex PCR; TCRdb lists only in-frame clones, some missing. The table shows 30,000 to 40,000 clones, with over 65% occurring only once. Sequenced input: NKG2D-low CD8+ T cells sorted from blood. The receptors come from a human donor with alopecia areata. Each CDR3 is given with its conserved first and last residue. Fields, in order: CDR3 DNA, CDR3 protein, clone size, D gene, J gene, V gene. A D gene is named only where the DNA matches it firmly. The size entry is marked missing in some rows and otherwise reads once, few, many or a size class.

CDR3 DNA: TGTGCCTGGAGTCGAACCGGGACTAGCGGGGGCATCAGCTATACGCAGTATTTT
CDR3 protein: CAWSRTGTSGGISYTQYF
clone size: .
D gene: TRBD2
J gene: TRBJ2-3
V gene: TRBV30

CDR3 DNA: TGTGCCATCAGTGGGGACAGGGGAACTAGCTACGAGCAGTACTTC
CDR3 protein: CAISGDRGTSYEQYF
clone size: .
D gene: TRBD1
J gene: TRBJ2-7
V gene: TRBV10-3

CDR3 DNA: TGTGCCTGGAGTAGACATTCCTACGAGCAGTACTTC
CDR3 protein: CAWSRHSYEQYF
clone size: .
D gene: .
J gene: TRBJ2-7
V gene: TRBV30

CDR3 DNA: TGTGCCAGCAGTCCGCCCGCGGACAATGAGCAGTTCTTC
CDR3 protein: CASSPPADNEQFF
clone size: few
D gene: .
J gene: TRBJ2-1
V gene: TRBV28

CDR3 DNA: TGTGCCAGCAGCCAAGCTATAAATGAGCAGTTCTTC
CDR3 protein: CASSQAINEQFF
clone size: .
D gene: .
J gene: TRBJ2-1
V gene: TRBV7-9

CDR3 DNA: TGCAGCGCGCTGAGGTCATGGAATGAGCAGTTCTTC
CDR3 protein: CSALRSWNEQFF
clone size: .
D gene: .
J gene: TRBJ2-1
V gene: TRBV29-1

CDR3 DNA: TGTGCCAGCAAGGAGCTAGCCCAAGAGACCCAGTACTTC
CDR3 protein: CASKELAQETQYF
clone size: .
D gene: .
J gene: TRBJ2-5
V gene: TRBV27

CDR3 DNA: TGCAGCATCCCTGGGGGCCGGTACAATGAGCAGTTCTTC
CDR3 protein: CSIPGGRYNEQFF
clone size: .
D gene: .
J gene: TRBJ2-1
V gene: TRBV29-1

CDR3 DNA: TGTGCCAGCAGTTACTCGCGGGAGGGCCCCTACGAGCAGTACTTC
CDR3 protein: CASSYSREGPYEQYF
clone size: .
D gene: TRBD2
J gene: TRBJ2-7
V gene: TRBV6-6

CDR3 DNA: TGTGCCAGCAGCGTAGCTACAGGTGAATATGGCTACACCTTC
CDR3 protein: CASSVATGEYGYTF
clone size: once
D gene: .
J gene: TRBJ1-2
V gene: TRBV9

CDR3 DNA: TGTGCCAGCAGACCGGGACAGGGGAACGAAGCTTTCTTT
CDR3 protein: CASRPGQGNEAFF
clone size: .
D gene: TRBD1
J gene: TRBJ1-1
V gene: TRBV5-4

CDR3 DNA: TGTGCCAGCAGTCCAGGGGGCGCAAGCACAGATACGCAGTATTTT
CDR3 protein: CASSPGGASTDTQYF
clone size: .
D gene: TRBD1
J gene: TRBJ2-3
V gene: TRBV6-4

CDR3 DNA: TGTGCCAGCAGTTCCCTGCCGGGTCCTGTCGATACGCAGTATTTT
CDR3 protein: CASSSLPGPVDTQYF
clone size: .
D gene: .
J gene: TRBJ2-3
V gene: TRBV7-9

CDR3 DNA: TGTGCCAGCAGCACAGGACAAGACAATGAGCAGTTCTTC
CDR3 protein: CASSTGQDNEQFF
clone size: .
D gene: .
J gene: TRBJ2-1
V gene: TRBV7-8

CDR3 DNA: TGCAGCGTTGAAATCGGGGCGGGGGAGCAGTACTTC
CDR3 protein: CSVEIGAGEQYF
clone size: .
D gene: .
J gene: TRBJ2-7
V gene: TRBV29-1

CDR3 DNA: TGTGCCAGCAGCCACAAGACGGCCGGGGAGCTGTTTTTT
CDR3 protein: CASSHKTAGELFF
clone size: .
D gene: .
J gene: TRBJ2-2
V gene: TRBV14

CDR3 DNA: TGCAGCGTCATGTTTGAGCCCCAGCATTTT
CDR3 protein: CSVMFEPQHF
clone size: .
D gene: .
J gene: TRBJ1-5
V gene: TRBV29-1

CDR3 DNA: TGTGCCAGCAGTTTATTGGGCGGGGGCCTCGATACGCAGTATTTT
CDR3 protein: CASSLLGGGLDTQYF
clone size: .
D gene: .
J gene: TRBJ2-3
V gene: TRBV27

CDR3 DNA: TGCAGCGTTGAGGGACAGAGGGGGGAGCAGTACTTC
CDR3 protein: CSVEGQRGEQYF
clone size: once
D gene: TRBD1
J gene: TRBJ2-7
V gene: TRBV29-1

CDR3 DNA: TGTGCCAGCAGTGACGGTCCCGCGGACTACAATGAGCAGTTCTTC
CDR3 protein: CASSDGPADYNEQFF
clone size: few
D gene: .
J gene: TRBJ2-1
V gene: TRBV6-4

CDR3 DNA: TGTGCCAGCAGCCAAGATTATGGGGTCGGGGAGCTGTTTTTT
CDR3 protein: CASSQDYGVGELFF
clone size: .
D gene: .
J gene: TRBJ2-2
V gene: TRBV4-2

CDR3 DNA: TGCAGCGTTGAAGAAGCCGGACAGGGAGAGACCCAGTACTTC
CDR3 protein: CSVEEAGQGETQYF
clone size: .
D gene: TRBD1
J gene: TRBJ2-5
V gene: TRBV29-1

CDR3 DNA: TGTGCCTGGAGTTCGGTGGGGGACAGGATCTACAATGAGCAGTTCTTC
CDR3 protein: CAWSSVGDRIYNEQFF
clone size: .
D gene: TRBD1
J gene: TRBJ2-1
V gene: TRBV30

CDR3 DNA: TGCAGCGTTGTTCTTGGGACAGGTGCCTCCTACGAGCAGTACTTC
CDR3 protein: CSVVLGTGASYEQYF
clone size: .
D gene: TRBD1
J gene: TRBJ2-7
V gene: TRBV29-1

CDR3 DNA: TGTGCCAGCAGTTTGAACTGGGGCACTGAAGCTTTCTTT
CDR3 protein: CASSLNWGTEAFF
clone size: .
D gene: .
J gene: TRBJ1-1
V gene: TRBV27

CDR3 DNA: TGTGCCAGCAGTGAAGGGGAACACACAGATACGCAGTATTTT
CDR3 protein: CASSEGEHTDTQYF
clone size: .
D gene: .
J gene: TRBJ2-3
V gene: TRBV6-5

CDR3 DNA: TGTGCCAGCTCACCAGGCTACGAGCAGTACTTC
CDR3 protein: CASSPGYEQYF
clone size: few
D gene: .
J gene: TRBJ2-7
V gene: TRBV18

CDR3 DNA: TGTGCCAGCAGTTTATTGACAGGGAGGGATTCACCCCTCCACTTT
CDR3 protein: CASSLLTGRDSPLHF
clone size: .
D gene: TRBD1
J gene: TRBJ1-6
V gene: TRBV27

CDR3 DNA: TGTGCCAGCAGTGAAGCGGCGGGAGGTACTTCCCACGAGCAGTACTTC
CDR3 protein: CASSEAAGGTSHEQYF
clone size: .
D gene: TRBD2
J gene: TRBJ2-7
V gene: TRBV6-1

CDR3 DNA: TGTGCCAGCAGTTCCCAAGTCCAAGAGACCCAGTACTTC
CDR3 protein: CASSSQVQETQYF
clone size: .
D gene: .
J gene: TRBJ2-5
V gene: TRBV27

CDR3 DNA: TGCAGCGTTCCCGTAACTGATACGCAGTATTTT
CDR3 protein: CSVPVTDTQYF
clone size: once
D gene: .
J gene: TRBJ2-3
V gene: TRBV29-1

CDR3 DNA: TGTGCCACCAGCAGAATTACCTCTGGGGCCAACGTCCTGACTTTC
CDR3 protein: CATSRITSGANVLTF
clone size: few
D gene: .
J gene: TRBJ2-6
V gene: TRBV15

CDR3 DNA: TGTGCCAGCAGTGCGTCTCTAGCGGATTACACCGGGGAGCTGTTTTTT
CDR3 protein: CASSASLADYTGELFF
clone size: .
D gene: TRBD2
J gene: TRBJ2-2
V gene: TRBV2

CDR3 DNA: TGTGCCTGGAGTTTTGGGCGACGGGAATTACAGACCCAGTACTTC
CDR3 protein: CAWSFGRRELQTQYF
clone size: .
D gene: .
J gene: TRBJ2-5
V gene: TRBV30

CDR3 DNA: TGTGCCAGCAGGCAGGGGGCTACAGCCAAAAACATTCAGTACTTC
CDR3 protein: CASRQGATAKNIQYF
clone size: .
D gene: TRBD1
J gene: TRBJ2-4
V gene: TRBV27

CDR3 DNA: TGCAGCGTTAAAGGCGGGACCCACGAGCAGTACTTC
CDR3 protein: CSVKGGTHEQYF
clone size: .
D gene: .
J gene: TRBJ2-7
V gene: TRBV29-1

CDR3 DNA: TGCGCCAGCAGTGGCCAGGACCGACAAGAGACCCAGTACTTC
CDR3 protein: CASSGQDRQETQYF
clone size: .
D gene: .
J gene: TRBJ2-5
V gene: TRBV5-1

CDR3 DNA: TGCAGCGTTGACGGGCTACCGAACACCGGGGAGCTGTTTTTT
CDR3 protein: CSVDGLPNTGELFF
clone size: .
D gene: .
J gene: TRBJ2-2
V gene: TRBV29-1

CDR3 DNA: TGCGCCAGCAGTTTAAAGCTAGCGGGAGGGCCCGGGGAGCTGTTTTTT
CDR3 protein: CASSLKLAGGPGELFF
clone size: .
D gene: TRBD2
J gene: TRBJ2-2
V gene: TRBV4-1

CDR3 DNA: TGTGCCAGCAGCGAAAGAACGGGACAGATTACCTCTGGGGCCAACGTCCTGACTTTC
CDR3 protein: CASSERTGQITSGANVLTF
clone size: .
D gene: TRBD1
J gene: TRBJ2-6
V gene: TRBV6-1

CDR3 DNA: TGCAGCGTTGCGGTGGGGGGGGCCTCAGATACGCAGTATTTT
CDR3 protein: CSVAVGGASDTQYF
clone size: once
D gene: .
J gene: TRBJ2-3
V gene: TRBV29-1

CDR3 DNA: TGTGCCAGCAGTTTATCGAAGCAGGACCCTCCGAGCTCTGGGGCCAACGTCCTGACTTTC
CDR3 protein: CASSLSKQDPPSSGANVLTF
clone size: .
D gene: .
J gene: TRBJ2-6
V gene: TRBV27

CDR3 DNA: TGCGCCAGCAGCCAGGATCTGGAAATCTACGAGCAGTACTTC
CDR3 protein: CASSQDLEIYEQYF
clone size: .
D gene: .
J gene: TRBJ2-7
V gene: TRBV4-3

CDR3 DNA: TGCAGCGTTGTTACGAACACCGGGGAGCTGTTTTTT
CDR3 protein: CSVVTNTGELFF
clone size: .
D gene: .
J gene: TRBJ2-2
V gene: TRBV29-1

CDR3 DNA: TGTGCCAGCAGTTATTATGGGGGCATGAACACTGAAGCTTTCTTT
CDR3 protein: CASSYYGGMNTEAFF
clone size: .
D gene: .
J gene: TRBJ1-1
V gene: TRBV6-5

CDR3 DNA: TGCAGCGTTGAAAACAGTAACTATGGCTACACCTTC
CDR3 protein: CSVENSNYGYTF
clone size: .
D gene: .
J gene: TRBJ1-2
V gene: TRBV29-1

CDR3 DNA: TGTGCCAGCAGCCTCAAAGAATACAGGTTTGGTGAAAAACTGTTTTTT
CDR3 protein: CASSLKEYRFGEKLFF
clone size: .
D gene: .
J gene: TRBJ1-4
V gene: TRBV4-2

CDR3 DNA: TGTGCCAGCAGTGAAGGTTTGGGGGGGGGCCCAGATACGCAGTATTTT
CDR3 protein: CASSEGLGGGPDTQYF
clone size: few
D gene: .
J gene: TRBJ2-3
V gene: TRBV6-1

CDR3 DNA: TGTGCCAGCAGCTTAGGCTCACTAGTGGCAGGCAATGAGCAGTTCTTC
CDR3 protein: CASSLGSLVAGNEQFF
clone size: .
D gene: .
J gene: TRBJ2-1
V gene: TRBV7-6

CDR3 DNA: TGTGCCAGCAGCCAAACCGGGACAGGGGGCTCTGGGGCCAACGTCCTGACTTTC
CDR3 protein: CASSQTGTGGSGANVLTF
clone size: .
D gene: TRBD1
J gene: TRBJ2-6
V gene: TRBV7-2

CDR3 DNA: TGTGCCTGGACACAGACAGGGAGTTTTGAAAAACTGTTTTTT
CDR3 protein: CAWTQTGSFEKLFF
clone size: .
D gene: TRBD1
J gene: TRBJ1-4
V gene: TRBV30